The T cell receptor (beta chain) under discussion was sequenced for a study of cytomegalovirus exposure and HLA in healthy donors. This PCR relied on a set of 60 Vbeta primers and 13 Jbeta primers. Profiling relied on immunoSEQ multiplex PCR, and the TCRdb table lists in-frame clones only, not all of them. The repertoire holds 150,000 to 200,000 clones, with more than 70% as singletons. V was pared by 4 bases and J by 11 bases, with 18 bases of the junction left unmatched. Per germline, CDR1 SGHAT and CDR2 FQNNGV. CDR3 length: 16 amino acids. This clone appeared a single time. Sequenced material: PBMCs. The sequence derives from a woman aged 40 to 55 in good health and CMV-seronegative. The rearrangement links TRBV11-2 to TRBJ1-1; 8 nucleotides line up with TRBD1. This CDR3 reads CASSYTLRSGQGKAFF. The CDR3 DNA reads TGTGCCAGCAGCTATACCCTTAGGAGTGGACAGGGAAAGGCTTTCTTT.